These 24 T cell receptor beta chains came from one sample sequenced in a study of T cells in localized non-small cell lung cancer. Assay used: immunoSEQ multiplex PCR; TCRdb lists only in-frame clones, some missing. This table has under 35,000 clones, roughly 90% appearing once. Here the sequenced sample was peripheral blood, taken before any cancer treatment. These receptors were taken from a female donor over 55 with stage I lung adenocarcinoma.

This rearrangement joins TRBV19 to TRBJ2-2; D is ambiguous. Germline V gene data show CDR1 as LNHDA and CDR2 as SQIVND (reference sequence). The CDR3 is 13 amino acids. V was clipped by 6 bases and J by 4 bases, with 9 bases between them. This chain's CDR3 is CASRTRGTGELFF. The CDR3 DNA reads as TGTGCCAGTAGGACCCGCGGCACCGGGGAGCTGTTTTTT.

This clone turned up a few times. The CDR3 loop is CASSFAGLMNTEAFF. CDR3 bases: TGCGCCAGCAGCTTCGCCGGACTGATGAACACTGAAGCTTTCTTT. The chain couples TRBV5-1 to TRBJ1-1; D is undetermined. Germline values: CDR1 SGHRS, CDR2 YFSETQ. CDR3 length: 15 amino acids. V lost 2 bases, J lost 0 bases, and 11 bases lay in between.

The chain recombines TRBV5-6 with TRBJ2-5; D possibly corresponds to TRBD2 (5 bases). The CDR3 is 16 residues long. V dropped 3 bases and J dropped 3 bases, with 18 bases sitting between them. CDR1 and CDR2 from the germline V gene are SGHDT and YYEEEE. CDR3 sequence (DNA): TGTGCCAGCAGCTACAAAAGAACTGGACTTGAAGAGACCCAGTACTTC. Translated, it gives CASSYKRTGLEETQYF. Full variable domain (missing parts from reference TRBV5-6 and TRBJ2-5): DAGVTQSPTHLIKTRGQQVTLRCSPKSGHDTVSWYQQALGQGPQFIFQYYEEEERQRGNFPDRFSGHQFPNYSSELNVNALLLGDSALYLCASSYKRTGLEETQYFGPGTRLLVL.

The V gene is TRBV7-8, the J gene TRBJ1-4; D is possibly TRBD1 (5 bases). The CDR3 loop spans 17 amino acids. The germline CDR1 and CDR2 sequences are SGHVS and FQNEAQ. The germline V and J ends were trimmed by 0 bases and 11 bases, with 22 bases remaining between them. DNA for the CDR3: TGTGCCAGCAGCTTAGCGCCTTGGGATAAGGGGCCCCGGAAACTGTTTTTT. Its protein product is CASSLAPWDKGPRKLFF.

This chain uses TRBV15 with TRBJ1-5; D unresolved. Germline lookup yields CDR1 LNHNV and CDR2 YYDKDF (reference sequence). This CDR3 has 15 residues. V was clipped by 0 bases and J by 7 bases, with 13 bases between them. The CDR3, as DNA: TGTGCCACCAGCAGAGACCGAGGCTCAGGCCAGCCCCAGCATTTT. This encodes CATSRDRGSGQPQHF.

This chain links TRBV7-2 with TRBJ1-6; TRBD1 might be the D (6 bases). The germline CDR1 and CDR2 sequences are SGHTA and FQGNSA. The CDR3 is 15 amino acids. Between the trimmed V and J ends, which lost 3 bases and 9 bases, there was a span of 15 bases. CDR3 sequence (DNA): TGTGCCAGCAGCTTGGGGGGACATACAACTTCACCCCTCCACTTT. Amino acid sequence: CASSLGGHTTSPLHF.

This chain connects TRBV6-6 to TRBJ2-6; tentatively, D is TRBD1 (5 bases). The germline CDR1 and CDR2 sequences are MNHNY and SVGAGI (reference sequence). The CDR3 is made up of 15 amino acids. V lost 2 bases to trimming and J lost 1 base, with 6 bases between them. This chain's CDR3 is CASSYQGSGANVLTF. The CDR3 DNA is TGTGCCAGCAGTTACCAGGGTTCTGGGGCCAACGTCCTGACTTTC.

This clone was picked up one time. The DNA of the CDR3 is TGTGCCAGCAGTTACGCAGGTAGGCCTGAAGCTTTCTTT. This codes for CASSYAGRPEAFF. The chain combines TRBV6-6 with TRBJ1-1, with D uncertain. Trimming removed 2 bases from V and 6 bases from J, with 10 bases in between. The CDR3 is made up of 13 amino acids. The germline CDR1 and CDR2 sequences are MNHNY and SVGAGI (reference sequence).

Turning to this clone: At one end the junction does not follow the germline gene, possibly because of a read error. The V and J genes are TRBV9 and TRBJ2-2; D gene ambiguous. Germline V CDR1 and CDR2: SGDLS, YYNGEE. The length of the CDR3 is 16 residues. In DNA form, the CDR3 reads TGTGCCAGCAGCGTAGCTTGGGGTACGAACACCGAGGAGCTGTTTTTT. Translating it yields CASSVAWGTNTEELFF.

In nucleotides, the CDR3 is TGTGCCAGCAGTTCTCGGAGCTCTGGAAACACCATATATTTT. Its protein product is CASSSRSSGNTIYF. The genes are TRBV28 and TRBJ1-3; D is unclear. Germline loops: CDR1 MDHEN, CDR2 SYDVKM. V was cut by 4 bases and J by 0 bases, with 7 bases left in between. This CDR3 comprises 14 residues.

The gene calls are TRBV6-5 and TRBJ2-5; D uncertain. In germline, CDR1 is MNHEY, CDR2 SVGAGI. This CDR3 is 12 amino acids long. V was clipped by 2 bases and J by 5 bases, with 6 bases between them. The CDR3 DNA sequence: TGTGCCAGCAGTTACCAAGGGGAGACCCAGTACTTC. This translates into CASSYQGETQYF.

The chain is built from TRBV30 and TRBJ2-7, with D uncertain. The germline gives CDR1 GTSNPN, CDR2 SVGIG (reference sequence). Trimming removed 4 bases from V and 3 bases from J, with 13 bases in between. The CDR3 runs 13 residues. This CDR3 is CAWTNTDGYEQYF. The CDR3 DNA is TGTGCCTGGACTAACACAGACGGCTACGAGCAGTACTTC.

V usage is TRBV6-1 and J usage is TRBJ1-5; D not certain. There are 14 residues in the CDR3. V shed 10 bases and J shed 4 bases, with 17 bases lying between them. Germline-derived CDR1 and CDR2 are MNHNS and SASEGT. The CDR3 DNA follows: TGTGCCATAGCTGAAGGTCTAAGGAATCAGCCCCAGCATTTT. Encoded protein: CAIAEGLRNQPQHF.

The chain joins TRBV6-1 to TRBJ2-5; 7 nucleotides agree with TRBD1. CDR1 and CDR2 (germline): MNHNS, SASEGT. Trimming cost V 5 bases and J 5 bases; bases outside gene matches: 5. The CDR3 length is 13 residues. CDR3 loop: CASSPDRVETQYF. The CDR3 coding sequence is TGTGCCAGCAGTCCCGACAGGGTGGAGACCCAGTACTTC.

The chain carries TRBV7-2 and TRBJ2-1; 9 bases align to TRBD2. CDR1 is SGHTA and CDR2 is FQGNSA in the germline V gene. CDR3 size: 15 residues. V lost 5 bases to trimming and J lost 6 bases; unmatched junction nucleotides: 8. The CDR3: CASSPSGGRGNEQFF. The CDR3 region has the DNA TGTGCCAGCAGCCCAAGCGGGGGGCGAGGCAATGAGCAGTTCTTC.

This chain connects TRBV9 to TRBJ2-1, with D perhaps matching TRBD2 (5 bases). The CDR3 has 14 amino acids. Germline lookup yields CDR1 SGDLS and CDR2 YYNGEE. V was cut by 0 bases and J by 10 bases, with 14 bases left in between. The CDR3 reads CASSVALASAEQFF. The CDR3, as DNA: TGTGCCAGCAGCGTAGCGCTAGCCTCAGCCGAGCAGTTCTTC.

This clone occurred once. As DNA, the CDR3 is TGCGCCAGCAGCTTGGACAGGTTGGATGAAAACACCATATATTTT. As protein: CASSLDRLDENTIYF. The chain has TRBV5-1 and TRBJ1-3; D might be TRBD1 (5 bases). The germline V and J ends were trimmed by 0 bases and 6 bases, with 13 bases remaining between them. The CDR3 has 15 residues. CDR1 and CDR2 (germline): SGHRS, YFSETQ.

The V call is TRBV2, the J call TRBJ2-5, with 11 bases that match TRBD1. This CDR3 spans 15 amino acids. Germline values: CDR1 SNHLY, CDR2 FYNNEI. With 3 bases clipped from V and 4 bases from J, the junction kept 4 bases outside the gene matches. Here the CDR3 reads CASSDRTGGGETQYF. The CDR3 region has the DNA TGTGCCAGCAGTGATAGGACAGGGGGCGGAGAGACCCAGTACTTC.

V usage is TRBV18 and J usage is TRBJ2-5; D is undetermined. The CDR3 has 15 amino acids. CDR1 is KGHSH and CDR2 is LQKENI in the germline V gene. V lost 3 bases and J lost 1, with 12 bases in between. The CDR3 here is CASSPVSRAQETQYF. For the CDR3, the DNA is TGTGCCAGCTCACCGGTAAGCCGGGCCCAAGAGACCCAGTACTTC.

The chain has TRBV5-6 and TRBJ1-1; no firm D call. The CDR3 has 13 amino acids. The germline gives CDR1 SGHDT, CDR2 YYEEEE. The germline V and J ends were trimmed by 0 bases and 1 base, with 4 bases remaining between them. Here the CDR3 DNA reads TGTGCCAGCAGCTTGGGTCGGAACACTGAAGCTTTCTTT. It codes for CASSLGRNTEAFF.

V is TRBV11-2 and J is TRBJ2-5; 8 bases are a match to TRBD1. The ends lost 3 bases at V and 9 bases at J; junction bases unmatched: 6. The CDR3 is 13 amino acids. The germline V gene encodes CDR1 SGHAT and CDR2 FQNNGV. The CDR3: CASSFSDREAQYF. The CDR3 DNA reads as TGTGCCAGCAGCTTCTCGGACAGGGAGGCCCAGTACTTC. Combining the CDR3 with reference TRBV11-2 and TRBJ2-5 gives the whole variable domain EAGVAQSPRYKIIEKRQSVAFWCNPISGHATLYWYQQILGQGPKLLIQFQNNGVVDDSQLPKDRFSAERLKGVDSTLKIQPAKLEDSAVYLCASSFSDREAQYFGPGTRLLVL.

V usage is TRBV6-5 and J usage is TRBJ1-2; 7 bases line up with TRBD1. CDR1 is MNHEY and CDR2 is SVGAGI in the germline V gene. CDR3 length equals 15 residues. With 5 bases clipped from V and 1 base from J, the junction kept 7 bases outside the gene matches. The CDR3 DNA reads as TGTGCCAGCAGTCGGGACAGCTTGTTTAACTATGGCTACACCTTC. Its protein is CASSRDSLFNYGYTF.

The chain uses TRBV10-3 and TRBJ1-1, with 7 bases that match TRBD1. The V gene's germline CDR1 is ENHRY and CDR2 SYGVKD. J gave up 3 bases and V 4 bases, and 5 bases lay outside the gene matches. There are 14 residues in the CDR3. CDR3 sequence: CAISGTGEHTEAFF. CDR3 DNA: TGTGCCATCAGTGGAACAGGGGAACACACTGAAGCTTTCTTT.

The rearrangement links TRBV5-6 to TRBJ2-7; D uncertain. Per the germline V gene, CDR1 is SGHDT and CDR2 is YYEEEE. Trimming cost V 4 bases and J 6 bases, with 17 bases left between them. This CDR3 has 14 amino acids. The CDR3 protein is CASSQDPASLEQYF. CDR3 sequence (DNA): TGTGCCAGCAGCCAAGATCCGGCCAGTCTCGAGCAGTACTTC.